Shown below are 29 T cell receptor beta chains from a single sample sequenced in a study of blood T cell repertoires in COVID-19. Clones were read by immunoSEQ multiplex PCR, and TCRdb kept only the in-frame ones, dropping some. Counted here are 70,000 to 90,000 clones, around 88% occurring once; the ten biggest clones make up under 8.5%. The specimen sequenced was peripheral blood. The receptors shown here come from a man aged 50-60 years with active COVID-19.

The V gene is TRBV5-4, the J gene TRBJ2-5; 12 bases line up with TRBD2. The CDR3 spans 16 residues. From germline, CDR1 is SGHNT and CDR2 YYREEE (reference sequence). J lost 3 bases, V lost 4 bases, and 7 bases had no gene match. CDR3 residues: CASSQGPSGGEETQYF. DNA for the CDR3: TGTGCCAGCAGCCAAGGACCTAGCGGGGGGGAAGAGACCCAGTACTTC.

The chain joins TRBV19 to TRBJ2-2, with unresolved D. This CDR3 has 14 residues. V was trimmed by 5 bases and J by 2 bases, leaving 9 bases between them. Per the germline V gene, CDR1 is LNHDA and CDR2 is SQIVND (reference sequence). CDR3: CASSYLLNTGELFF. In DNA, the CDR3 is TGTGCCAGTAGTTACTTGTTAAACACCGGGGAGCTGTTTTTT.

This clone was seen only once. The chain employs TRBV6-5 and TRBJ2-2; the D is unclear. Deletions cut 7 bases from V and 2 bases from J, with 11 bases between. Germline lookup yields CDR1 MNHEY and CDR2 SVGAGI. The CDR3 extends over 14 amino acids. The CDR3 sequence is CASKKRRNTGELFF. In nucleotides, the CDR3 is TGTGCCAGCAAAAAGCGTAGAAACACCGGGGAGCTGTTTTTT.

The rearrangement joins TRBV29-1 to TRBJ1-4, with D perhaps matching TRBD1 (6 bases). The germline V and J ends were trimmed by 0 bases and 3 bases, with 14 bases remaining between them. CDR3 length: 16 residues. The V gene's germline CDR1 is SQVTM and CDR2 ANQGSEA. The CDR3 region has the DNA TGCAGCGTTGAAGATCGTTGGACAGCCGCTAATGAAAAACTGTTTTTT. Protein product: CSVEDRWTAANEKLFF.

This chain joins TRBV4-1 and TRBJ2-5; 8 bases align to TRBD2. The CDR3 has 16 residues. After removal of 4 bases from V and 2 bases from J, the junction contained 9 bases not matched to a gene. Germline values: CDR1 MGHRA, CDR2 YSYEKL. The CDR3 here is CASSRGLAQLQETQYF. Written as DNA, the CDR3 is TGCGCCAGCAGCCGAGGACTAGCTCAGCTACAAGAGACCCAGTACTTC.

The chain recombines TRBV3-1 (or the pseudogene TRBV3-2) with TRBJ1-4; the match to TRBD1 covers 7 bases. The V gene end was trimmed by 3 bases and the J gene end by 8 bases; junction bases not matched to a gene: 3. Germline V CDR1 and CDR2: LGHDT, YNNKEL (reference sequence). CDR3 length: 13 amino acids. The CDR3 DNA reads TGTGCCAGCAGCCAGACAGGGAGGGAAAAACTGTTTTTT. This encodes CASSQTGREKLFF.

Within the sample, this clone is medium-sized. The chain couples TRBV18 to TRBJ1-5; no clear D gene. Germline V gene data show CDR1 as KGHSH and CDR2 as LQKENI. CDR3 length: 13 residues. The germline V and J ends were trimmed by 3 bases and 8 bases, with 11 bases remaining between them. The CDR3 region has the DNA TGTGCCAGCTCACCCCAGTCAAGTGAGCCCCAGCATTTT. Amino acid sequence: CASSPQSSEPQHF. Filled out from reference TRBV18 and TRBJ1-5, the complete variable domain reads NAGVMQNPRHLVRRRGQEARLRCSPMKGHSHVYWYRQLPEEGLKFMVYLQKENIIDESGMPKERFSAEFPKEGPSILRIQQVVRGDSAAYFCASSPQSSEPQHFGDGTRLSIL.

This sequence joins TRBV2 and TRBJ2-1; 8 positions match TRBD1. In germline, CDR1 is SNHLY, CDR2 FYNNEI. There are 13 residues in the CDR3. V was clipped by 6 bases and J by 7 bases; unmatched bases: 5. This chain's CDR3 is CASRQGAINEQFF. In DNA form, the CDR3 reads TGTGCCAGCAGGCAGGGGGCAATAAATGAGCAGTTCTTC.

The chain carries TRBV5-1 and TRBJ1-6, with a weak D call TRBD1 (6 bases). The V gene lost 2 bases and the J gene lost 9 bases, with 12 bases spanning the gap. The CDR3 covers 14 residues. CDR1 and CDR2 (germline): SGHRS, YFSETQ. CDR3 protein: CASSLQGERSPLHF. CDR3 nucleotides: TGCGCCAGCAGCTTACAGGGTGAGCGTTCACCCCTCCACTTT.

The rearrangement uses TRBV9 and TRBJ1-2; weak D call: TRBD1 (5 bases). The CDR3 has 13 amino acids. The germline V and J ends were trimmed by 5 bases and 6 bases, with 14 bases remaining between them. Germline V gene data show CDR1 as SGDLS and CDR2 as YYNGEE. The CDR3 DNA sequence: TGTGCCAGCAGTGACGGGACTATCGATGGCTACACCTTC. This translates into CASSDGTIDGYTF.

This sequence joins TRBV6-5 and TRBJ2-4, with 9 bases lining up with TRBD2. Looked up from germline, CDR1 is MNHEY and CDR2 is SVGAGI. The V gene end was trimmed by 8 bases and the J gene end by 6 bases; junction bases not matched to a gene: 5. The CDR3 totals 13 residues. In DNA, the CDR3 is TGTGCCAGCCGCCGAGCGGGGGGAAACATTCAGTACTTC. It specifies CASRRAGGNIQYF.

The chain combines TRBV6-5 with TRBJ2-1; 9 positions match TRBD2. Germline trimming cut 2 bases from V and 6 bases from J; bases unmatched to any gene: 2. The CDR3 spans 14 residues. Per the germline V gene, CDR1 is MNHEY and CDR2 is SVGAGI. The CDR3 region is CASSYGTSRNEQFF. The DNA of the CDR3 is TGTGCCAGCAGTTACGGGACTAGCCGCAATGAGCAGTTCTTC.

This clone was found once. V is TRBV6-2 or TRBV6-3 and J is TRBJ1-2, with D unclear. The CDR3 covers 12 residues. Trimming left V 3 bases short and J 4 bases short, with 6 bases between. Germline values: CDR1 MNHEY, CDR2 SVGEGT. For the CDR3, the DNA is TGTGCCAGCAGTTATGCGGCCTATGGCTACACCTTC. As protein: CASSYAAYGYTF.

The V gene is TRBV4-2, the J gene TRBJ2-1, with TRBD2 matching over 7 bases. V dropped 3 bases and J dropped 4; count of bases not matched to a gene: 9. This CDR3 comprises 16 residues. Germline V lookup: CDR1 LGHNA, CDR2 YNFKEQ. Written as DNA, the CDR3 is TGTGCCAGCAGCCAGAGTCGAGCGGGACCTTACAATGAGCAGTTCTTC. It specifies CASSQSRAGPYNEQFF.

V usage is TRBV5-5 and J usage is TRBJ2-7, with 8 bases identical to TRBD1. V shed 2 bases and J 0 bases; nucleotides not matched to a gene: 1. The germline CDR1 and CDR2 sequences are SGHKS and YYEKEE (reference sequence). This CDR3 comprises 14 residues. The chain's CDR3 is CASSLGQGSYEQYF. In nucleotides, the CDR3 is TGTGCCAGCAGCTTAGGACAGGGCTCCTACGAGCAGTACTTC.

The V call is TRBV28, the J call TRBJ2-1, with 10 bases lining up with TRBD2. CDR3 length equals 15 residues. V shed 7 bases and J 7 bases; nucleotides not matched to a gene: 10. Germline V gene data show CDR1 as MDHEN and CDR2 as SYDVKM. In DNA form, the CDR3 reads TGTGCCAGCACCAGAGGGTCTAGCGGGAGTAATGAGCAGTTCTTC. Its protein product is CASTRGSSGSNEQFF.

In nucleotides, the CDR3 is TGTGCCAGCAGTCGGGGACAGGGGGCGTGGGACACCTTC. Translated: CASSRGQGAWDTF. The chain recombines TRBV12-3 or TRBV12-4 with TRBJ1-2, with 12 bases lining up with TRBD1. This CDR3 is built from 13 residues. J was trimmed by 12 bases and V by 5 bases; bases with no gene match: 7.

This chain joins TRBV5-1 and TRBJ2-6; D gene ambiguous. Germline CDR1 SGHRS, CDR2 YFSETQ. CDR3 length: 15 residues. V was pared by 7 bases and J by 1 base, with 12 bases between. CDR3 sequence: CASSNGLSGANVLTF. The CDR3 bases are TGCGCCAGCTCCAATGGCCTTTCTGGGGCCAACGTCCTGACTTTC.

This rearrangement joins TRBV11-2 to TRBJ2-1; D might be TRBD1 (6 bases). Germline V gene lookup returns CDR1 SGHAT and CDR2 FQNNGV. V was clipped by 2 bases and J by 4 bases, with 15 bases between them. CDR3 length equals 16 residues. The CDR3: CASSLWSGAEYNEQFF. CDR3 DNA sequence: TGTGCCAGCAGCTTATGGTCAGGGGCCGAGTACAATGAGCAGTTCTTC.

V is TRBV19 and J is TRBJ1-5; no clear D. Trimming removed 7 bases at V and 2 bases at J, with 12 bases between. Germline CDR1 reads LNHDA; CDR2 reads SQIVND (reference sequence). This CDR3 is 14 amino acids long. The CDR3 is CASKAHGGNQPQHF. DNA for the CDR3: TGTGCCAGTAAAGCCCATGGAGGCAATCAGCCCCAGCATTTT.

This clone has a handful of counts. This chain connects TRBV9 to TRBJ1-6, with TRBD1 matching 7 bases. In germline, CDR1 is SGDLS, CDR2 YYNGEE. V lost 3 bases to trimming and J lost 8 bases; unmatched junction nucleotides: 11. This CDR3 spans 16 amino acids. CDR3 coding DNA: TGTGCCAGCAGCGCACCCTTCGGCAGGGGGGATTCACCCCTCCACTTT. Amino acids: CASSAPFGRGDSPLHF.

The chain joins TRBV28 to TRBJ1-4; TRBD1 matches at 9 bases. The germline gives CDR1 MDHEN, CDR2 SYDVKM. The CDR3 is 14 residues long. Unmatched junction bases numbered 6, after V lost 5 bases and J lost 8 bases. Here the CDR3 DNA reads TGTGCCAGCAGTATACAGGGGGCGCAAGAAAAACTGTTTTTT. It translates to CASSIQGAQEKLFF.

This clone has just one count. CDR3: CASSTGPHTDTQYF. The CDR3 region has the DNA TGTGCCAGCTCGACAGGCCCCCACACAGATACGCAGTATTTT. The J gene is TRBJ2-3, the V gene TRBV2; maybe TRBD1 (6 bases). There are 14 residues in the CDR3. Germline CDR1 is SNHLY and CDR2 is FYNNEI. Trimming shortened V by 8 bases and J by 2 bases, and 14 bases separated the two germline ends.

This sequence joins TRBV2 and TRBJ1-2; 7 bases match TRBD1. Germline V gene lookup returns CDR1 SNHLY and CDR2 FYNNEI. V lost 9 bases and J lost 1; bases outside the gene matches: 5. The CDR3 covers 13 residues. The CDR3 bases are TGTGCCAGTCACCGGGACAGTAACTATGGCTACACCTTC. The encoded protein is CASHRDSNYGYTF.

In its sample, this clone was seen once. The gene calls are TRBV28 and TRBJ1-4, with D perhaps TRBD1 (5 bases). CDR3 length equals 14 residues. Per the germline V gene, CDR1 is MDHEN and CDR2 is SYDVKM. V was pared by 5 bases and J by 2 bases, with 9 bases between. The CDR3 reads CASSIGATNEKLFF. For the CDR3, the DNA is TGTGCCAGCAGTATTGGGGCGACTAATGAAAAACTGTTTTTT.

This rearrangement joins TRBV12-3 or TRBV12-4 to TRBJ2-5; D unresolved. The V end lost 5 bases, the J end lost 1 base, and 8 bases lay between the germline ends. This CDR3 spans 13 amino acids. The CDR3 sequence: CASSRSPQETQYF. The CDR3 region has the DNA TGTGCCAGCAGTAGAAGCCCCCAAGAGACCCAGTACTTC.

CDR3 residues: CASSERSDSPLHF. The DNA of the CDR3 is TGCGCCAGCAGCGAGAGGTCCGATTCACCCCTCCACTTT. V usage is TRBV5-1 and J usage is TRBJ1-6, with D hard to call. V lost 4 bases and J lost 8, with 10 bases in between. The CDR3 has 13 residues. Germline CDR1 reads SGHRS; CDR2 reads YFSETQ.

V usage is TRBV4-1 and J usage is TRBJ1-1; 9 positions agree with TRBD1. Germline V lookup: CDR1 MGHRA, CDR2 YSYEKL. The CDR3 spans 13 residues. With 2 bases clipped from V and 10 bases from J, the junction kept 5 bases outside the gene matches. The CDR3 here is CASSQKGTGSAFF. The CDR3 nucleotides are TGCGCCAGCAGCCAAAAGGGGACAGGGTCAGCTTTCTTT.

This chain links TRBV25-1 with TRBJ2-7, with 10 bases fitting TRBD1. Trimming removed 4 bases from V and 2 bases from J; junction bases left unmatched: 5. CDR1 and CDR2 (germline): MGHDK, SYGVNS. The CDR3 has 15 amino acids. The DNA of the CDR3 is TGTGCCAGCAGTGGTTCCGGGACAGGGGCCTACGAGCAGTACTTC. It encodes CASSGSGTGAYEQYF.